These T cell receptor beta chains were read from a single sample in a study of blood T cell repertoires in COVID-19. Data came from immunoSEQ multiplex PCR; TCRdb stores just in-frame clones and leaves some out. The table lists fewer than 200,000 clones, approximately 78% of them singletons. Input material: PBMCs or T cells enriched from blood (not recorded which). These receptors originate from a woman aged 50 to 60 who had recovered from COVID-19. The CDR3 runs from the conserved cysteine through the conserved F or W. The D gene is left open where the match is weak. Size tells how often a clone was seen (once, few, many) or the class of an expanded clone, and some rows leave it out.

v_gene,j_gene,abundance,d_gene,CDR3aa,CDR3nt
TRBV3-1/TRBV3-2,TRBJ2-7,few,TRBD2,CASSPVNSGSYEQYF,TGTGCCAGCAGCCCGGTGAATAGCGGGAGCTACGAGCAGTACTTC
TRBV24-1,TRBJ2-1,-,TRBD2,CATSDLWLAGDSSYNEQFF,TGTGCCACCAGTGATTTGTGGCTAGCGGGAGACAGCTCCTACAATGAGCAGTTCTTC
TRBV19,TRBJ1-1,-,-,CASRLTVNANTEAFF,TGTGCCAGTAGGCTGACAGTCAATGCTAACACTGAAGCTTTCTTT
TRBV27,TRBJ1-1,-,-,CASSRDNRPMNTEAFF,TGTGCCAGCAGTCGTGATAACAGGCCTATGAACACTGAAGCTTTCTTT
TRBV5-1,TRBJ1-1,-,-,CASSPHTQNTEAFF,TGCGCCAGCAGCCCTCATACACAGAACACTGAAGCTTTCTTT
TRBV5-1,TRBJ1-1,few,-,CASGQQGGNTEAFF,TGCGCCAGCGGTCAACAGGGTGGGAACACTGAAGCTTTCTTT
TRBV7-2,TRBJ1-5,-,-,CASTPGGDSNQPQHF,TGTGCCAGCACCCCCGGCGGTGATAGCAATCAGCCCCAGCATTTT
TRBV7-8,TRBJ2-2,-,-,CASSFGWATGELFF,TGTGCCAGCAGCTTCGGATGGGCAACCGGGGAGCTGTTTTTT
TRBV28,TRBJ1-4,-,TRBD1,CASSTGTVNEKLFF,TGTGCCAGCAGTACCGGGACAGTTAATGAAAAACTGTTTTTT
TRBV29-1,TRBJ2-5,few,-,CSSTRDTQETQYF,TGCAGCTCTACTCGGGACACTCAAGAGACCCAGTACTTC
TRBV4-1,TRBJ1-3,-,TRBD1,CASSPTGISGNTIYF,TGCGCCAGCAGCCCGACAGGGATCTCTGGAAACACCATATATTTT
TRBV3-1/TRBV3-2,TRBJ2-7,-,TRBD2,CASSQDSSGASYEQYF,TGTGCCAGCAGCCAAGATAGCAGCGGGGCCTCCTACGAGCAGTACTTC
TRBV25-1,TRBJ2-3,-,TRBD2,CASSVLAGVGTDTQYF,TGTGCCAGCAGTGTACTAGCGGGAGTCGGCACAGATACGCAGTATTTT
TRBV30,TRBJ2-7,once,-,CAWSYRGYEQYF,TGTGCCTGGAGCTATAGAGGCTACGAGCAGTACTTC
TRBV7-8,TRBJ2-2,-,-,CASSSRRDTGELFF,TGTGCCAGCAGCTCACGGAGGGACACCGGGGAGCTGTTTTTT
TRBV5-1,TRBJ1-6,-,-,CASSSGQDSPLHF,TGCGCCAGCAGCTCCGGCCAGGATTCACCCCTCCACTTT
TRBV25-1,TRBJ1-6,-,-,CASSAGKRTPLHF,TGTGCCAGCAGCGCCGGGAAGAGGACACCCCTCCACTTT
TRBV5-8,TRBJ2-5,-,-,CASSPGVGTDQETQYF,TGTGCCAGCAGCCCGGGGGTTGGGACAGACCAAGAGACCCAGTACTTC
TRBV27,TRBJ2-7,-,TRBD1,CASSLHATGPYEQYF,TGTGCCAGCAGTTTACATGCGACAGGGCCGTACGAGCAGTACTTC
TRBV11-3,TRBJ2-5,-,TRBD2,CASSPGTSGSLQETQYF,TGTGCCAGCAGCCCCGGGACTAGCGGGAGTCTCCAAGAGACCCAGTACTTC
TRBV6-5,TRBJ1-2,-,-,CASSYTRGYGYTF,TGTGCCAGCAGTTACACCAGGGGCTATGGCTACACCTTC
TRBV7-2,TRBJ2-2,once,TRBD2,CASSGGGRNTGELFF,TGTGCCAGCAGCGGAGGCGGGAGGAACACCGGGGAGCTGTTTTTT
TRBV7-9,TRBJ2-1,-,-,CASSPERRVEQFF,TGTGCCAGCAGCCCTGAAAGGCGGGTTGAGCAGTTCTTC
TRBV7-2,TRBJ1-6,-,-,CASSRRWGPGSNSPLHF,TGTGCCAGCAGCCGCCGGTGGGGGCCAGGCTCTAATTCACCCCTCCACTTT
TRBV5-4,TRBJ2-1,-,TRBD1,CASSPGQGAYNEQFF,TGTGCCAGCAGCCCGGGACAGGGGGCCTACAATGAGCAGTTCTTC
TRBV7-9,TRBJ1-5,once,TRBD1,CASSAQGDQPQHF,TGTGCCAGCAGCGCGCAGGGGGACCAGCCCCAGCATTTT
TRBV12-3/TRBV12-4,TRBJ1-1,-,TRBD1,CASSYRGGTEAFF,TGTGCCAGCAGTTACAGGGGAGGCACTGAAGCTTTCTTT
TRBV2,TRBJ2-5,-,-,CASTTQGYQETQYF,TGTGCCAGCACCACACAGGGTTACCAAGAGACCCAGTACTTC
TRBV28,TRBJ1-1,once,-,CASSLWRVGNTEAFF,TGTGCCAGCAGTCTTTGGAGGGTTGGGAACACTGAAGCTTTCTTT
TRBV9,TRBJ2-2,-,TRBD2,CASSVAPAGGTGELFF,TGTGCCAGCAGCGTAGCCCCAGCGGGGGGCACCGGGGAGCTGTTTTTT
TRBV7-2,TRBJ2-7,-,TRBD2,CASSGLAGGGSYEQYF,TGTGCCAGCAGCGGACTAGCGGGAGGAGGATCCTACGAGCAGTACTTC
TRBV5-1,TRBJ2-1,-,TRBD2,CASSLALLADISYNEQFF,TGCGCCAGCAGCTTGGCTTTACTAGCGGATATCTCCTACAATGAGCAGTTCTTC
TRBV18,TRBJ1-2,-,-,CASSPRSGSEGGYTF,TGTGCCAGCTCACCACGTTCAGGCTCCGAGGGTGGCTACACCTTC
TRBV5-1,TRBJ2-5,-,-,CASSLGQRETQYF,TGCGCCAGCAGCCTCGGTCAGAGGGAGACCCAGTACTTC
TRBV28,TRBJ2-7,-,TRBD1,CASSFGDRGLPYDEQYF,TGTGCCAGCAGTTTTGGGGACAGGGGGCTACCCTATGACGAGCAGTACTTC
TRBV19,TRBJ2-1,-,TRBD2,CASSIAPGLREFF,TGTGCCAGTAGTATTGCTCCGGGACTACGGGAGTTCTTC
TRBV28,TRBJ1-2,-,-,CASSLGQQTKGYTF,TGTGCCAGCAGTTTAGGGCAACAGACTAAGGGCTACACCTTC
TRBV4-1,TRBJ2-2,-,-,CASSRYRDGTGELFF,TGCGCCAGCAGCCGATACAGGGATGGTACCGGGGAGCTGTTTTTT
TRBV7-2,TRBJ2-6,-,TRBD1,CASSPRQGGSGANVLTF,TGTGCCAGCAGCCCTCGACAGGGTGGCTCTGGGGCCAACGTCCTGACTTTC
TRBV5-1,TRBJ1-4,-,TRBD1,CASSLEVTGPEKLFF,TGCGCCAGCAGCTTGGAAGTGACAGGGCCTGAAAAACTGTTTTTT
TRBV11-2,TRBJ2-6,-,TRBD1,CASSTQDRGFAGANVLTF,TGTGCCAGCAGCACACAAGACAGGGGTTTTGCTGGGGCCAACGTCCTGACTTTC
TRBV5-1,TRBJ2-1,-,TRBD2,CASSLYRSGVSNEQFF,TGCGCCAGCAGCTTATACCGTAGCGGGGTAAGCAATGAGCAGTTCTTC
TRBV6-2/TRBV6-3,TRBJ2-5,-,TRBD1,CASSRWDRGLGETQYF,TGTGCCAGCAGCCGTTGGGACAGGGGGCTGGGGGAGACCCAGTACTTC
TRBV5-4,TRBJ2-3,-,-,CASSLGAITDTQYF,TGTGCCAGCAGCTTGGGGGCGATCACAGATACGCAGTATTTT
TRBV6-4,TRBJ1-2,-,TRBD1,CASSVEQGAAYGYTF,TGTGCCAGCAGTGTTGAACAGGGGGCCGCCTATGGCTACACCTTC
TRBV7-6,TRBJ2-3,-,TRBD2,CASSLTSGSTDTQYF,TGTGCCAGCAGCTTAACTAGCGGGAGCACAGATACGCAGTATTTT
TRBV5-1,TRBJ1-2,once,TRBD1,CASWDRGEGYTF,TGCGCCAGCTGGGACAGGGGAGAGGGCTACACCTTC
TRBV5-6,TRBJ2-2,once,-,CASSPPRGWYNTGELFF,TGTGCCAGCAGCCCCCCAAGGGGCTGGTACAACACCGGGGAGCTGTTTTTT
TRBV5-1,TRBJ1-2,once,TRBD1,CASRPTGFESSNYGYTF,TGCGCCAGCAGACCGACAGGGTTCGAGAGTTCTAACTATGGCTACACCTTC
TRBV16,TRBJ2-7,-,-,CASSQTGYEQYF,TGTGCCAGCAGCCAAACGGGGTACGAGCAGTACTTC
TRBV10-3,TRBJ2-6,few,TRBD2,CAISESGGTGANVLTF,TGTGCCATCAGTGAGTCGGGGGGGACTGGGGCCAACGTCCTGACTTTC
TRBV18,TRBJ2-7,once,TRBD2,CASSAATSAGGSEQYF,TGTGCCAGCTCAGCCGCTACTAGCGCGGGAGGCTCCGAGCAGTACTTC
TRBV19,TRBJ2-1,-,TRBD2,CASSTTSAHNEQFF,TGTGCCAGTAGTACGACTAGCGCGCACAATGAGCAGTTCTTC
TRBV7-9,TRBJ2-7,-,TRBD1,CASSSRTGESYEQYF,TGTGCCAGCAGCTCTCGGACAGGGGAGTCCTACGAGCAGTACTTC